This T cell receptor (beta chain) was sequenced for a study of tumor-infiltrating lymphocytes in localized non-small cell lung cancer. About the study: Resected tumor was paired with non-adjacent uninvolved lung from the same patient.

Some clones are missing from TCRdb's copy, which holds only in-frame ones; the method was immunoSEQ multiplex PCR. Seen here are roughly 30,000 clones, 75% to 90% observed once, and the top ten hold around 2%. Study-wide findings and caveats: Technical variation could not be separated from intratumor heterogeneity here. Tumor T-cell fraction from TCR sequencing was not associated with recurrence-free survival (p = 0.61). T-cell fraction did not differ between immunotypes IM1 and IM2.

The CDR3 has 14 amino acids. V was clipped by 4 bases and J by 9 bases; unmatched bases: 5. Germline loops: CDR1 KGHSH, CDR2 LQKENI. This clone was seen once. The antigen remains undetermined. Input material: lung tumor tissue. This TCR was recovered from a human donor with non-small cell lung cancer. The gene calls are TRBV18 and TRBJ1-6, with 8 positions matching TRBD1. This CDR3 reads CASSQGQVGSPLHF. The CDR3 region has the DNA TGTGCCAGCTCACAGGGACAGGTCGGTTCACCCCTCCACTTT.